This T cell receptor (beta chain) emerged from a study of T cells in Graves' hyperthyroidism and ophthalmopathy. Germline V gene sequence: CDR1 SGHVS, CDR2 FQNEAQ. The CDR3 loop spans 16 amino acids. Researchers took RNA transcripts and amplified the TCR beta CDR3 regions from them. The study used the HTBI primer set for a first-round RT-PCR of the TCR CDR3. One entry per CDR3 protein results from TCRdb running MiXCR on the multiplex PCR reads. The sample lists around 200,000 distinct CDR3 sequences, 15% to 20% seen once, with 29% in the top ten. The sample holds many counts of this clonotype. The junction does not match germline at one end; this may be a read error. Fresh peripheral blood, roughly 10 ml, was the source of the PBMCs.

The clonotype originates from a woman aged 50 to 60 with Graves' hyperthyroidism. The sequenced sample was blood. The chain has TRBV7-8 and TRBJ2-1, with 11 bases aligning to TRBD1. Here the CDR3 reads CASGFVIGQGASEQFF. CDR3 in DNA: TGTGCCAGCGGCTTCGTCATAGGACAGGGGGCAAGTGAGCAGTTCTTC.